The T cell receptor beta chain described here comes from a study of regulatory T cells in long-lasting Graves disease. This clonotype has ten or more counts. Assembly of TCR beta libraries relied on iRepertoire HTBI primers together with Arm-PCR of CDR3 regions. MiXCR, applied by TCRdb to the multiplex PCR reads, yields one record per CDR3 protein. The sample records around 360,000 distinct CDR3 sequences, roughly 16% being singletons. Indicated time point: newly diagnosed GD, antithyroid drugs for less than 3 months. Construction of the TCR library relied on RNA isolated from PBMCs. Per American Thyroid Association guidelines, Graves' disease was diagnosed. Nine milliliters of peripheral blood were drawn into EDTA tubes. These records were also assigned to another study, of T cells in Graves' hyperthyroidism and ophthalmopathy. That paper adds: It was considered stable Graves' hyperthyroidism when ophthalmopathy did not progress within 18 months.

Material: peripheral blood mononuclear cells (PBMCs), obtained at new diagnosis, from a patient treated with antithyroid drugs. The sequence came from a woman between 18 and 29 years old with Graves disease.

The CDR3 DNA is TGCAGTGCTAGAGGTTACGGGACAGCCTACGAGCAGTACTTC. The encoded protein is CSARGYGTAYEQYF. V is TRBV20-1 and J is TRBJ2-7, with TRBD1 matching 7 bases. Germline CDR1 DFQATT, CDR2 SNEGSKA (reference sequence). The CDR3 runs 14 residues. The V segment lost 1 base and the J segment 2 bases; nucleotides outside the gene matches: 5.